The next 17 T cell receptor beta chains were all read from a single sample in a study of shared clonotypes between healthy human individuals. Clones were sequenced by immunoSEQ multiplex PCR, and TCRdb holds only the in-frame ones, with some missing. The sample shows around 1.4 million clones, approximately 98.5% of them seen only once. Sequencing was done on a sample of naive CD4+ T cells sorted from blood. As to subset: CD45RA+ positively selected. The source is a man younger than 45 in good health.

About this clone: Other nucleotide sequences from this sample produce the same CDR3. V is TRBV7-2 and J is TRBJ1-5; D not resolved. The germline gives CDR1 SGHTA, CDR2 FQGNSA. CDR3 length equals 15 residues. Trimming cost V 1 base and J 2 bases, with 9 bases left between them. This chain's CDR3 is CASSLGGFGNQPQHF. The CDR3 DNA sequence: TGTGCCAGCAGCTTAGGAGGGTTTGGCAATCAGCCCCAGCATTTT.

The V call is TRBV6-1, the J call TRBJ1-2; 7 bases are shared with TRBD1. Germline lookup yields CDR1 MNHNS and CDR2 SASEGT. The CDR3 loop spans 17 amino acids. V lost 3 bases to trimming and J lost 3 bases; unmatched junction nucleotides: 13. In nucleotides, the CDR3 is TGTGCCAGCAGTGATGCCCGCCTGGCCAGGGGGGACTATGGCTACACCTTC. Amino acid sequence: CASSDARLARGDYGYTF.

This clone was seen a handful of times. The V call is TRBV11-2, the J call TRBJ2-5; TRBD2 matches 11 bases. Trimming at V came to 1 base and at J to 7 bases, leaving 11 bases not matched to a gene. CDR1 and CDR2 (germline): SGHAT, FQNNGV. The CDR3 spans 17 residues. CDR3: CASSLVGTSGSSGTQYF. CDR3 bases: TGTGCCAGCAGCTTAGTCGGGACTAGCGGTAGCTCGGGGACCCAGTACTTC.

Note on this clone: Other DNA sequences in the same sample also yield this CDR3. The chain joins TRBV28 to TRBJ1-2; no firm D call. Trimming removed 9 bases at V and 0 bases at J, with 5 bases between. Germline V CDR1 and CDR2: MDHEN, SYDVKM. This CDR3 comprises 11 residues. The CDR3 nucleotides are TGTGCCAGTGGACCTAACTATGGCTACACCTTC. Its protein is CASGPNYGYTF.

This clone showed up just once. This chain links TRBV5-1 with TRBJ1-1; a weak D match, TRBD1 (5 bases). Trimming left V 4 bases short and J 3 bases short, with 13 bases between. CDR3 size: 14 residues. Germline CDR1 is SGHRS and CDR2 is YFSETQ. CDR3 sequence reads: CASSPQGLDTEAFF. The CDR3 nucleotides are TGCGCCAGCAGCCCCCAGGGTCTGGACACTGAAGCTTTCTTT.

CDR3 bases: TGCGCCAGCAGTACCGGGACTAGCGAGGGCGGGGAGCTGTTTTTT. This codes for CASSTGTSEGGELFF. The chain combines TRBV5-1 with TRBJ2-2; 10 bases fit TRBD2. Losses at the gene ends were 5 bases for V and 7 bases for J; bases not matched to a gene: 8. The germline V gene has CDR1 SGHRS and CDR2 YFSETQ. The CDR3 covers 15 residues.

The rearrangement uses TRBV30 and TRBJ1-2; the D gene is possibly TRBD1 (6 bases). Germline V gene sequence: CDR1 GTSNPN, CDR2 SVGIG (reference sequence). Trimming pared 8 bases from V and 6 bases from J, leaving 25 bases between. The CDR3 spans 15 residues. The CDR3 nucleotides are TGTGCCCCCCTAACCCCCTACAGGGAGGGGAATGGCTACACCTTC. Its protein product is CAPLTPYREGNGYTF.

V usage is TRBV11-2 and J usage is TRBJ1-2; possible D gene TRBD1, 5 bases. CDR3 length equals 13 residues. Between the trimmed V and J ends, which lost 5 bases and 4 bases, there was a span of 11 bases. CDR1 is SGHAT, CDR2 FQNNGV, per germline. The CDR3 DNA follows: TGTGCCAGCAGCCCGACGCAGGGCTATGGCTACACCTTC. Encoded protein: CASSPTQGYGYTF.

This chain uses TRBV19 with TRBJ2-7; the D call may be TRBD1 or TRBD2 (5 bases each). There are 15 residues in the CDR3. V was pared by 4 bases and J by 5 bases, with 18 bases between. The germline V gene encodes CDR1 LNHDA and CDR2 SQIVND (reference sequence). The CDR3 is CASSTLPGPPHEQYF. Written as DNA, the CDR3 is TGTGCCAGTAGTACGCTCCCGGGACCTCCCCACGAGCAGTACTTC.

Notes on this clone: This CDR3 is also generated by other DNA sequences in the sample. The chain recombines TRBV7-2 with TRBJ1-2; 9 bases match TRBD1. The germline gives CDR1 SGHTA, CDR2 FQGNSA. This CDR3 region has 15 residues. V lost 1 base, J lost 2 bases, and 2 bases stayed unmatched. CDR3 DNA sequence: TGTGCCAGCAGCTTAGACAGGGGGCGGAACTATGGCTACACCTTC. It yields the protein CASSLDRGRNYGYTF.

This clone came up once. The chain has TRBV4-1 and TRBJ1-5; 7 bases fit TRBD1. Germline V CDR1 and CDR2: MGHRA, YSYEKL. The V gene end was trimmed by 4 bases and the J gene end by 6 bases; junction bases not matched to a gene: 6. There are 14 residues in the CDR3. CDR3 amino acids: CASSLDRAGQPQHF. The CDR3, as DNA: TGCGCCAGCAGCCTTGACAGGGCGGGTCAGCCCCAGCATTTT.

The V call is TRBV12-5, the J call TRBJ1-1, with a possible D match to TRBD1 (5 bases). The CDR3 contains 14 residues. The germline gives CDR1 LGHNT, CDR2 FRNRAP. Deletions cut 3 bases from V and 4 bases from J, with 12 bases between. CDR3 residues: CASGFGGLGTEAFF. Here the CDR3 DNA reads TGTGCTAGTGGTTTTGGGGGGTTAGGCACTGAAGCTTTCTTT.

The genes are TRBV5-6 and TRBJ2-7; the D is unclear. This CDR3 comprises 14 residues. Trimming shortened V by 4 bases and J by 3 bases, and 14 bases separated the two germline ends. CDR1 and CDR2 (germline): SGHDT, YYEEEE. In DNA, the CDR3 is TGTGCCAGCAGCCCACCAGGCTGGGACTACGAGCAGTACTTC. Residues: CASSPPGWDYEQYF.

This chain joins TRBV20-1 and TRBJ2-3; D unresolved. Germline loops: CDR1 DFQATT, CDR2 SNEGSKA (reference sequence). The CDR3 covers 9 residues. V lost 7 bases to trimming and J lost 5 bases, with 4 bases between them. The CDR3 DNA reads as TGCAGTGTGGGAGATACGCAGTATTTT. Translation: CSVGDTQYF.

The rearrangement uses TRBV6-6 and TRBJ2-7; the D gene is possibly TRBD1 (6 bases). Germline loops: CDR1 MNHNY, CDR2 SVGAGI (reference sequence). Deletions cut 2 bases from V and 2 bases from J, with 10 bases between. CDR3 length: 14 residues. The CDR3 DNA is TGTGCCAGCAGTTACCATCAGGGGACCTACGAGCAGTACTTC. The encoded protein is CASSYHQGTYEQYF.

The V gene is TRBV29-1, the J gene TRBJ2-7; maybe TRBD1 (6 bases). Trimming removed 6 bases from V and 4 bases from J, with 7 bases in between. The germline gives CDR1 SQVTM, CDR2 ANQGSEA. The CDR3 consists of 10 residues. CDR3 nucleotide sequence: TGCAGCGTAGGACAGTACGAGCAGTACTTC. It specifies CSVGQYEQYF.

The chain combines TRBV7-3 with TRBJ2-7; no firm D call. This CDR3 comprises 12 residues. From germline, CDR1 is SGHTA and CDR2 FQGTGA. CDR3 residues: CAGVVLYGEQYF. The CDR3 DNA sequence: TGTGCAGGAGTGGTGCTGTATGGCGAGCAGTACTTC.